This T cell receptor (beta chain) was profiled in a study of cytotoxic CD8 clonotypes in ibrutinib-treated CLL. Across the study: After median 68 months, roughly 14 stayed in remission, some 12 progressed; responses around 25 partial, 2 complete.

As input for TCR beta libraries, roughly 2.1 micrograms of genomic DNA came from cryopreserved PBMCs. Measured with immunoSEQ multiplex PCR; TCRdb has only the in-frame clones, and not every one. The sample holds nearly 85,000 clones; around 75% are singletons and the top ten take about 4.4%. This clone was counted a few times. The length of the CDR3 is 17 residues. CDR1 is SGDLS, CDR2 YYNGEE, per germline. The V segment lost 0 bases and the J segment 6 bases; nucleotides outside the gene matches: 9. The genes are TRBV9 and TRBJ2-3; 11 nucleotides align to TRBD2. The sequence was obtained from a human donor with chronic lymphocytic leukemia. Sequencing used PBMCs, obtained after 12 months of ibrutinib treatment. The CDR3: CASSVGLAGGIPDTQYF. The DNA for the CDR3 is TGTGCCAGCAGCGTAGGTCTAGCGGGAGGTATACCCGATACGCAGTATTTT.